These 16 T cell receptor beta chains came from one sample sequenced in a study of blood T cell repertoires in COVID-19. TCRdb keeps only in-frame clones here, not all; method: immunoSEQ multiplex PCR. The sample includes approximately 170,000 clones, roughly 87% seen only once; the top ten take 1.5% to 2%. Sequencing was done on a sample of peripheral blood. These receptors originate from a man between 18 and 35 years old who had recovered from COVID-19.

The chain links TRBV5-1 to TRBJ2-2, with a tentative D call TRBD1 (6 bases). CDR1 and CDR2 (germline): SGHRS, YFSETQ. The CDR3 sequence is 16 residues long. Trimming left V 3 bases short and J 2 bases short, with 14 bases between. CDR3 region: CASSSTQGFNTGELFF. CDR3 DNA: TGCGCCAGCAGCTCGACCCAGGGGTTCAACACCGGGGAGCTGTTTTTT.

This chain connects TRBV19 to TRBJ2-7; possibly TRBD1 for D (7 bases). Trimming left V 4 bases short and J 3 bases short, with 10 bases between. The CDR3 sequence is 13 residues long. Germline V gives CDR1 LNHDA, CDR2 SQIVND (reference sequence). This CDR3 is CASSTQGGYEQYF. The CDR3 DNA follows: TGTGCCAGTAGTACTCAGGGGGGCTACGAGCAGTACTTC.

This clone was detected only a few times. The CDR3 region is CASGRTVPGELFF. The CDR3 DNA follows: TGTGCCAGCGGTCGGACAGTTCCCGGGGAGCTGTTTTTT. The chain links TRBV28 to TRBJ2-2, with TRBD1 as a possible D gene (6 bases). Germline CDR1 and CDR2: MDHEN and SYDVKM. Trimming removed 8 bases from V and 6 bases from J, with 13 bases in between. The CDR3 length is 13 residues.

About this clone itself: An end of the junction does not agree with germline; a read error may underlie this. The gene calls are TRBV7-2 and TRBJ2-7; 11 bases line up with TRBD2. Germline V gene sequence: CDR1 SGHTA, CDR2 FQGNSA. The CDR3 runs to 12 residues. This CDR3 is CASSPGTSGPVF. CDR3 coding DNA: TGTGCCAGCAGCCCCGGGACTAGCGGCCCGGTCTTC.

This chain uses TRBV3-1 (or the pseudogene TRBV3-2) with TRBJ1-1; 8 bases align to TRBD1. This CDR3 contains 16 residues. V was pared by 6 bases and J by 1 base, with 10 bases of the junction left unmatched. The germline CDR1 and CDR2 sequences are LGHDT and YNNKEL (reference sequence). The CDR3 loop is CASSSGQGIRNTEAFF. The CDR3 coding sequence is TGTGCCAGCAGTTCTGGACAGGGTATAAGGAACACTGAAGCTTTCTTT.

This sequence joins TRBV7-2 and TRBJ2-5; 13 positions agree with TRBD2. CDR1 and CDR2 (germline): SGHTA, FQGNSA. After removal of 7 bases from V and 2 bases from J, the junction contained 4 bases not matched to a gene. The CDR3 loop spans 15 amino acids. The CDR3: CASNEGLAGQETQYF. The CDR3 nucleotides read TGTGCCAGCAACGAGGGACTAGCGGGACAAGAGACCCAGTACTTC.

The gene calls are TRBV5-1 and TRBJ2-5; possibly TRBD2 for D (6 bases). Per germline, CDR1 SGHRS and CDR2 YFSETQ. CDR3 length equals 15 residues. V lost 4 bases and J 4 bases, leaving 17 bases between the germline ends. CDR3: CASSGQGLFPETQYF. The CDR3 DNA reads TGCGCCAGCAGCGGCCAAGGACTATTCCCAGAGACCCAGTACTTC.

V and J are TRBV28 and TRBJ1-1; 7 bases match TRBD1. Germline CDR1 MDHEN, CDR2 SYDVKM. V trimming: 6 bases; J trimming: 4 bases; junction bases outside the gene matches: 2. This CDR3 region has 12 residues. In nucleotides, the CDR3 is TGTGCCAGCAGATCAGGGGGCACTGAAGCTTTCTTT. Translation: CASRSGGTEAFF.

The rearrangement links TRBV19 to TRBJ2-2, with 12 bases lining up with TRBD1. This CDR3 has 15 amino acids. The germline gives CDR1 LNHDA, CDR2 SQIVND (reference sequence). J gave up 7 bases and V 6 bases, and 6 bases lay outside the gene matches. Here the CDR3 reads CASRTGTGGNGELFF. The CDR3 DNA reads TGTGCCAGTAGAACCGGGACAGGGGGCAACGGGGAGCTGTTTTTT.

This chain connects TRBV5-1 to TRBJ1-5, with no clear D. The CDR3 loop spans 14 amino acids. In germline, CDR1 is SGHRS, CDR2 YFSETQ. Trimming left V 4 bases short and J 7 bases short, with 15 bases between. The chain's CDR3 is CASSLGEAEQPQHF. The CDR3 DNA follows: TGCGCCAGCAGCCTTGGGGAGGCTGAGCAGCCCCAGCATTTT.

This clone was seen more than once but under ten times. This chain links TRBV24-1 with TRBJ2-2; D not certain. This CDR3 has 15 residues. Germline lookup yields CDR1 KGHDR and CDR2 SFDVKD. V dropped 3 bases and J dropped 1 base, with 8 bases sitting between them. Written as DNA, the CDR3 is TGTGCCACCAGTGATCCAAGACAGAACACCGGGGAGCTGTTTTTT. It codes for CATSDPRQNTGELFF.

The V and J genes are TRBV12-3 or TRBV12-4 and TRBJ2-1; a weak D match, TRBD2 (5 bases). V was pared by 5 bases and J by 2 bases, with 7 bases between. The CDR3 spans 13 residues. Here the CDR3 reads CASSPGTYNEQFF. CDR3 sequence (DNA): TGTGCCAGCAGTCCCGGGACCTACAATGAGCAGTTCTTC.

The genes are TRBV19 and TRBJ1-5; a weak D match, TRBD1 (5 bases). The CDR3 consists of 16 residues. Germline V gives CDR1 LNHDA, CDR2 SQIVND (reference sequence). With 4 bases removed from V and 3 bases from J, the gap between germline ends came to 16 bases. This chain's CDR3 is CASSTPLAGNNQPQHF. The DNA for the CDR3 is TGTGCCAGTAGTACCCCCTTGGCAGGGAACAATCAGCCCCAGCATTTT.

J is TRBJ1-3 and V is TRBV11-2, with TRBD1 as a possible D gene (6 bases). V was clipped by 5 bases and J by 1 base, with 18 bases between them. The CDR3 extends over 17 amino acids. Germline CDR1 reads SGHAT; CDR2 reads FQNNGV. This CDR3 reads CASSPSTPGVSGNTIYF. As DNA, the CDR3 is TGTGCCAGCAGCCCTAGTACTCCAGGGGTTTCTGGAAACACCATATATTTT.

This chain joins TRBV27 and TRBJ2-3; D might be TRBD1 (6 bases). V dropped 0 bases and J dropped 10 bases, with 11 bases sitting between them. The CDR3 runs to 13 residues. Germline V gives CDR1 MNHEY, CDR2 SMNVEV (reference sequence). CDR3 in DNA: TGTGCCAGCAGTTTATCTGGGGGCACCGCGCAGTATTTT. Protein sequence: CASSLSGGTAQYF.

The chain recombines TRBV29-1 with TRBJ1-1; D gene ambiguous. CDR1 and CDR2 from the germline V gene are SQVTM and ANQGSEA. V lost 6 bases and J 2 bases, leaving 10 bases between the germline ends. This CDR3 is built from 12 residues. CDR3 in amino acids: CSVGYSNTEAFF. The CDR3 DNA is TGCAGCGTCGGCTACAGCAACACTGAAGCTTTCTTT.